These 11 T cell receptor beta chains originate from one sample sequenced in a study of blood T cell repertoires in COVID-19 (dated by TCRdb to the early 2020s). The library was prepared using the immunoSEQ multiplex PCR assay. TCRdb's version of the immuneACCESS table is confined to in-frame rearrangements and falls short of the full clone set. An unresolved V gene accounts for under half of the shortfall where checked; the remainder is of unknown origin. This sample gives about 150,000 clones in total; roughly 72% of them show up just once. The ten most abundant clones make up less than 4.5% of the sample. Sequenced material: peripheral blood. These receptors came from a woman older than 75 with acute or convalescent COVID-19.

This sequence joins TRBV19 and TRBJ1-5; 9 nucleotides line up with TRBD1. The CDR3 totals 13 residues. Looked up from germline, CDR1 is LNHDA and CDR2 is SQIVND (reference sequence). The V segment lost 6 bases and the J segment 9 bases; nucleotides outside the gene matches: 6. The CDR3 spells CASRGTGSVPQHF. Here the CDR3 DNA reads TGTGCCAGTAGAGGGACAGGGTCTGTGCCCCAGCATTTT.

V gene TRBV16 combines with J gene TRBJ1-2, with TRBD1 as a possible D gene (5 bases). V was shortened by 4 bases and J by 2 bases, with 14 bases between the two germline ends. Germline V gene data show CDR1 as KGHSY and CDR2 as FQNENV. The CDR3 runs to 15 residues. The CDR3 here is CASSLPGGSNYGYTF. DNA for the CDR3: TGTGCCAGCAGCCTCCCGGGGGGTAGCAACTATGGCTACACCTTC.

The V and J genes are TRBV5-1 and TRBJ2-2; 9 nucleotides agree with TRBD2. CDR1 and CDR2 from the germline V gene are SGHRS and YFSETQ. The CDR3 is made up of 16 amino acids. The V segment lost 1 base and the J segment 4 bases; nucleotides outside the gene matches: 5. The CDR3 is CASSLSLAGSTGELFF. CDR3 bases: TGCGCCAGCAGCTTGAGCCTAGCGGGATCCACCGGGGAGCTGTTTTTT.

The chain uses TRBV10-3 and TRBJ2-2, with 11 bases fitting TRBD1. The CDR3 totals 13 residues. CDR1 and CDR2 from the germline V gene are ENHRY and SYGVKD. The J segment lost 7 bases and the V segment lost 10 bases, leaving 5 bases of the junction unmatched. The CDR3 DNA is TGTGCCACCCGGACAGGGGGCCGCGGGGAGCTGTTTTTT. Its protein product is CATRTGGRGELFF.

The gene calls are TRBV7-2 and TRBJ1-1; D is perhaps TRBD1 (5 bases). This CDR3 has 13 residues. Germline values: CDR1 SGHTA, CDR2 FQGNSA. With 5 bases removed from V and 7 bases from J, the gap between germline ends came to 14 bases. The CDR3 coding sequence is TGTGCCAGCAGCCCCAGGGCGGGGCTTGAAGCTTTCTTT. It encodes CASSPRAGLEAFF.

V and J are TRBV5-5 and TRBJ2-7, with 10 bases fitting TRBD1. The CDR3 extends over 16 amino acids. CDR1 and CDR2 from the germline V gene are SGHKS and YYEKEE (reference sequence). J was trimmed by 5 bases and V by 5 bases; bases with no gene match: 13. The CDR3 here is CASSRGGRQGANEQYF. CDR3 in DNA: TGTGCCAGCAGTCGTGGCGGGCGACAGGGGGCTAACGAGCAGTACTTC.

The CDR3 DNA is TGCGCCAGCAGTGTCGGGACCGGGGAGCTGTTTTTT. This gives the protein CASSVGTGELFF. The chain carries TRBV10-2 and TRBJ2-2, with no clear D. V lost 4 bases to trimming and J lost 5 bases, with 5 bases between them. Germline V gene data show CDR1 as WSHSY and CDR2 as SAAADI. This CDR3 has 12 amino acids.

The chain combines TRBV7-9 with TRBJ1-1; D is possibly TRBD1 (5 bases). This CDR3 is 15 amino acids long. Deletions cut 5 bases from V and 0 bases from J, with 13 bases between. Germline V gene lookup returns CDR1 SEHNR and CDR2 FQNEAQ (reference sequence). The CDR3 coding sequence is TGTGCCAGCAGCCCCCGCGGGACGGTGAACACTGAAGCTTTCTTT. This sequence encodes CASSPRGTVNTEAFF.

The V call is TRBV2, the J call TRBJ2-7, with 9 bases aligning to TRBD2. The CDR3 spans 13 residues. V trimming: 7 bases; J trimming: 6 bases; junction bases outside the gene matches: 7. Germline-derived CDR1 and CDR2 are SNHLY and FYNNEI. The CDR3 nucleotides read TGTGCCAGCACCTTTAGCGGGAGTGGCGAGCAGTACTTC. It encodes CASTFSGSGEQYF.

V usage is TRBV27 and J usage is TRBJ1-5, with 9 nucleotides matching TRBD1. Germline V gene lookup returns CDR1 MNHEY and CDR2 SMNVEV (reference sequence). CDR3 size: 14 residues. V trimming: 6 bases; J trimming: 15 bases; junction bases outside the gene matches: 15. In nucleotides, the CDR3 is TGTGCCAGCAGGCTTTCCGGATACAGGGGGCTTAGGCATTTT. The encoded protein is CASRLSGYRGLRHF.

This chain joins TRBV19 and TRBJ1-5; no definite D call. The CDR3 is made up of 15 amino acids. The V end was cut by 4 bases, the J end by 4 bases, with 14 bases between. CDR1 and CDR2 from the germline V gene are LNHDA and SQIVND (reference sequence). The CDR3 nucleotides read TGTGCCAGTAGTAGCGGTGTCGGGTGGAATCAGCCCCAGCATTTT. It yields the protein CASSSGVGWNQPQHF.